The 15 T cell receptor beta chains listed next were all sequenced from one sample in a study of radiotherapy plus CTLA-4 blockade in lung cancer. Libraries were prepared by immunoSEQ multiplex PCR; TCRdb keeps only in-frame clonotypes and omits some of them. The sample has roughly 30,000 clones, 70% to 80% seen once; the top ten hold 6.5% to 8.5%. The sequencing used peripheral blood, collected from a patient treated with radiotherapy plus ipilimumab. The receptors here all came from a human donor with non-small cell lung cancer who had stable disease on radiotherapy plus ipilimumab.

This clone has just a few counts. The chain has TRBV11-2 and TRBJ2-2; no clear D gene. The V end was cut by 2 bases, the J end by 8 bases, with 6 bases between. Germline CDR1 reads SGHAT; CDR2 reads FQNNGV. This CDR3 is built from 12 residues. The CDR3: CASSLRRGELFF. DNA of the CDR3: TGTGCCAGCAGCTTACGGCGAGGGGAGCTGTTTTTT.

The DNA of the CDR3 is TGTGCCAGCAGCTCAAGTTCGCAGGGGGCTGGAAACACCATATATTTT. This codes for CASSSSSQGAGNTIYF. The chain links TRBV5-4 to TRBJ1-3, with TRBD1 identical over 7 bases. The V gene's germline CDR1 is SGHNT and CDR2 YYREEE (reference sequence). The V gene end was trimmed by 3 bases and the J gene end by 2 bases; junction bases not matched to a gene: 8. This CDR3 has 16 amino acids. The full variable domain, with the rest looked up from reference TRBV5-4 and TRBJ1-3, is ETGVTQSPTHLIKTRGQQVTLRCSSQSGHNTVSWYQQALGQGPQFIFQYYREEENGRGNFPPRFSGLQFPNYSSELNVNALELDDSALYLCASSSSSQGAGNTIYFGEGSWLTVV.

The gene calls are TRBV7-2 and TRBJ1-3; TRBD1 aligns across 7 bases. CDR3 length equals 14 residues. The germline CDR1 and CDR2 sequences are SGHTA and FQGNSA. Unmatched junction bases numbered 6, after V lost 7 bases and J lost 3 bases. CDR3 bases: TGTGCCAGCATCCTGACAGGGAGTGGAAACACCATATATTTT. Amino acid sequence: CASILTGSGNTIYF.

The chain carries TRBV28 and TRBJ1-2; TRBD1 agrees at 7 bases. The CDR3 has 16 residues. Trimming at V came to 6 bases and at J to 7 bases, leaving 17 bases not matched to a gene. Germline V gene sequence: CDR1 MDHEN, CDR2 SYDVKM. CDR3 loop: CASSPNRPQGVSGYTF. Here the CDR3 DNA reads TGTGCCAGCAGCCCTAATCGACCCCAGGGGGTCAGTGGCTACACCTTC.

This clone was observed a handful of times. This chain joins TRBV5-4 and TRBJ2-7; D is uncertain. This CDR3 is 16 amino acids long. Germline values: CDR1 SGHNT, CDR2 YYREEE (reference sequence). Between the trimmed V and J ends, which lost 4 bases and 0 bases, there was a span of 17 bases. CDR3 protein: CASSQDGLSSSYEQYF. CDR3 nucleotides: TGTGCCAGCAGCCAAGATGGTCTGTCAAGCTCCTACGAGCAGTACTTC. Using reference TRBV5-4 and TRBJ2-7 for the parts outside the CDR3, the full variable domain is ETGVTQSPTHLIKTRGQQVTLRCSSQSGHNTVSWYQQALGQGPQFIFQYYREEENGRGNFPPRFSGLQFPNYSSELNVNALELDDSALYLCASSQDGLSSSYEQYFGPGTRLTVT.

The genes are TRBV11-3 and TRBJ2-1; D gene uncertain. Germline lookup yields CDR1 SGHNT and CDR2 YENEEA. Trimming pared 4 bases from V and 5 bases from J, leaving 3 bases between. This CDR3 is built from 11 residues. The CDR3: CASSYDNEQFF. CDR3 DNA sequence: TGTGCCAGCAGCTACGACAATGAGCAGTTCTTC. The full variable domain, completed using reference TRBV11-3 and TRBJ2-1, is EAGVVQSPRYKIIEKKQPVAFWCNPISGHNTLYWYLQNLGQGPELLIRYENEEAVDDSQLPKDRFSAERLKGVDSTLKIQPAELGDSAVYLCASSYDNEQFFGPGTRLTVL.

The rearrangement uses TRBV6-5 and TRBJ2-5; 9 bases line up with TRBD1. The CDR3 is 15 amino acids. CDR1 is MNHEY, CDR2 SVGAGI, per germline. The junction had 13 bases not matched to a gene; V was cut back by 8 bases and J by 6 bases. The CDR3 DNA reads TGTGCCAGCGGGACCGGACAGGGGAAAGGAAAGACCCAGTACTTC. Amino acids: CASGTGQGKGKTQYF.

J is TRBJ1-4 and V is TRBV2, with TRBD1 as a possible D gene (6 bases). Trimming shortened V by 7 bases and J by 8 bases, and 23 bases separated the two germline ends. Germline loops: CDR1 SNHLY, CDR2 FYNNEI. The CDR3 spans 16 residues. CDR3 coding DNA: TGTGCCAGCAATACGCCGACCCGGGACACCACAGAAAAACTGTTTTTT. Residues: CASNTPTRDTTEKLFF.

This clone was seen a single time. The chain is built from TRBV2 and TRBJ2-7; 9 bases align to TRBD2. Unmatched junction bases numbered 9, after V lost 4 bases and J lost 5 bases. The CDR3 has 15 residues. Germline CDR1 and CDR2: SNHLY and FYNNEI. The CDR3 loop is CASSVWGGGADEQYV. Written as DNA, the CDR3 is TGTGCCAGCAGTGTGTGGGGCGGGGGGGCCGACGAGCAGTACGTC.

V usage is TRBV4-3 and J usage is TRBJ1-4; TRBD1 agrees at 7 bases. CDR1 is LGHNA and CDR2 is YSLEER in the germline V gene. The CDR3 has 17 residues. J lost 5 bases, V lost 3 bases, and 12 bases had no gene match. The CDR3 DNA reads as TGCGCCAGCAGCCAGGCCCCTCATGACAGGGAAAATGAAAAACTGTTTTTT. It yields the protein CASSQAPHDRENEKLFF.

The chain links TRBV7-6 to TRBJ1-5; D may be TRBD1 (5 bases). Germline V gene data show CDR1 as SGHVS and CDR2 as FNYEAQ. The V and J ends lost 5 bases and 3 bases respectively, with 14 bases between them. This CDR3 has 15 amino acids. Written as DNA, the CDR3 is TGTGCCAGCAGCCAGACAAGGGGACCCAATCAGCCCCAGCATTTT. Its protein product is CASSQTRGPNQPQHF.

The rearrangement joins TRBV4-1 to TRBJ1-1, with a possible D match to TRBD1 (5 bases). Per the germline V gene, CDR1 is MGHRA and CDR2 is YSYEKL. Trimming took off 0 bases at V and 4 bases at J, with 18 bases between the two ends. This CDR3 contains 17 residues. CDR3 sequence reads: CASSQEAGTYASTEAFF. CDR3 DNA sequence: TGCGCCAGCAGCCAAGAGGCAGGGACTTACGCGAGCACTGAAGCTTTCTTT.

The V call is TRBV29-1, the J call TRBJ1-1; TRBD1 might be the D (5 bases). Germline V gene data show CDR1 as SQVTM and CDR2 as ANQGSEA. This CDR3 is 13 amino acids long. Trimming cost V 4 bases and J 3 bases, with 12 bases left between them. CDR3 nucleotides: TGCAGCGTTGTGACAGCCGCCCACACTGAAGCTTTCTTT. Translating gives CSVVTAAHTEAFF.

The rearrangement uses TRBV7-8 and TRBJ1-6; D possibly corresponds to TRBD1 (5 bases). V lost 1 base and J lost 1, with 8 bases in between. CDR1 is SGHVS, CDR2 FQNEAQ, per germline. The CDR3 covers 16 residues. Here the CDR3 reads CASSLEGASYNSPLHF. The CDR3 DNA reads TGTGCCAGCAGCTTAGAAGGGGCTTCCTATAATTCACCCCTCCACTTT.

CDR3 in amino acids: CASSSAAGGKDTQYF. In DNA form, the CDR3 reads TGTGCCAGCTCGAGTGCGGCAGGGGGCAAAGATACGCAGTATTTT. The chain employs TRBV6-5 and TRBJ2-3, with TRBD1 matching 8 bases. The J segment lost 5 bases and the V segment lost 8 bases, leaving 12 bases of the junction unmatched. From germline, CDR1 is MNHEY and CDR2 SVGAGI. The CDR3 consists of 15 residues.